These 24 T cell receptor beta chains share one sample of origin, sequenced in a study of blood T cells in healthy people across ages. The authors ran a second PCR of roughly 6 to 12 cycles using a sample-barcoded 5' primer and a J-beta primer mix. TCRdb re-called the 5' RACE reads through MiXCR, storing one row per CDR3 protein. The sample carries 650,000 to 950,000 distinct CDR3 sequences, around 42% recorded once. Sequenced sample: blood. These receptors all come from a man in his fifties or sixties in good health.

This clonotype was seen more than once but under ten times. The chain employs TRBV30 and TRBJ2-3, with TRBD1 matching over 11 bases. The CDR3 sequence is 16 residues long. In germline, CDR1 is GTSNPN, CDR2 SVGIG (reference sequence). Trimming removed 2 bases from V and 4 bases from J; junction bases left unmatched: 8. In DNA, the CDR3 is TGTGCCTGGAGTACAGGTGGACAGGGGGCTGCAGATACGCAGTATTTT. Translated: CAWSTGGQGAADTQYF.

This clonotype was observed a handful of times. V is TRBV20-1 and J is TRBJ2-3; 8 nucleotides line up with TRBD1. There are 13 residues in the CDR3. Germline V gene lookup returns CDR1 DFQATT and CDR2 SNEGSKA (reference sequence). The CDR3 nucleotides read TGCAGGGGACAGGTGCAAGGCACAGATACGCAGTATTTT. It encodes CRGQVQGTDTQYF.

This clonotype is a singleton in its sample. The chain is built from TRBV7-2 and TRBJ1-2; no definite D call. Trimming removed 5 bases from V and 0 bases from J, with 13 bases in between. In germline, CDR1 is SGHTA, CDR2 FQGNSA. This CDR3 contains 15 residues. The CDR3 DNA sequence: TGTGCCAGCAGCCCCGGTGACGGAGCTAACTATGGCTACACCTTC. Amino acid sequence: CASSPGDGANYGYTF.

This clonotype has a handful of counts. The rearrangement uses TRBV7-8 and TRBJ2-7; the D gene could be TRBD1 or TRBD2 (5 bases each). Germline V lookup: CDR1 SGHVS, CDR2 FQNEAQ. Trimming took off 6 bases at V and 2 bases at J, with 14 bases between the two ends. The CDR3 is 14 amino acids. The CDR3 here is CASRRGTAAYEQYF. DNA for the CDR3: TGTGCCAGCAGACGTGGGACGGCCGCCTACGAGCAGTACTTC.

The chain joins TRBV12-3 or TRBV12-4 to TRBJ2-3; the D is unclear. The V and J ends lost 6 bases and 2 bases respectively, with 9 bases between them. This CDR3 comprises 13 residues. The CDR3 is CASREVPTDTQYF. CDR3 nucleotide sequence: TGTGCCAGCAGAGAGGTACCCACAGATACGCAGTATTTT.

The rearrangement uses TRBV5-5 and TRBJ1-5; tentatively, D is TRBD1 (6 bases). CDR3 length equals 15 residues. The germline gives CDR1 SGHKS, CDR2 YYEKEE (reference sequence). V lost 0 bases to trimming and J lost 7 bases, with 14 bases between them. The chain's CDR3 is CASSLGAGVGQPQHF. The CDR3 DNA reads TGTGCCAGCAGCTTGGGGGCAGGGGTTGGACAGCCCCAGCATTTT.

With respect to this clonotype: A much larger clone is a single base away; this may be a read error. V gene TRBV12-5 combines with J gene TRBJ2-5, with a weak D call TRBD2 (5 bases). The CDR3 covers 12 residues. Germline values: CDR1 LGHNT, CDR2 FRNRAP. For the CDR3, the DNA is TGTACTAGTGGCCCCACGGAAGAGACCCAGTACTTC. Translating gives CTSGPTEETQYF. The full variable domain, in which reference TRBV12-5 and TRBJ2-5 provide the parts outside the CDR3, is DARVTQTPRHKVTEMGQEVTMRCQPILGHNTVFWYRQTMMQGLELLAYFRNRAPLDDSGMPKDRFSAEMPDATLATLKIQPSEPRDSAVYFCTSGPTEETQYFGPGTRLLVL.

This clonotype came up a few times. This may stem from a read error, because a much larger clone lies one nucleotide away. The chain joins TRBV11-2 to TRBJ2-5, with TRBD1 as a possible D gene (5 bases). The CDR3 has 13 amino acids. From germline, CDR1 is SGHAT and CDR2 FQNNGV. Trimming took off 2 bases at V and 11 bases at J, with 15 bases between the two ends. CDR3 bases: TGTGCCAGCAGCTTAATCTGGGGCAATGAGCAGTACTTC. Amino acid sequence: CASSLIWGNEQYF.

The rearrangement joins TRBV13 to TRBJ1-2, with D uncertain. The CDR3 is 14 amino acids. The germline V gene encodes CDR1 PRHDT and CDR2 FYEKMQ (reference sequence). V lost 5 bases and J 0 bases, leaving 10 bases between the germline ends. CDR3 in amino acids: CASSLTATNYGYTF. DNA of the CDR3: TGTGCCAGCAGCCTAACAGCAACTAACTATGGCTACACCTTC.

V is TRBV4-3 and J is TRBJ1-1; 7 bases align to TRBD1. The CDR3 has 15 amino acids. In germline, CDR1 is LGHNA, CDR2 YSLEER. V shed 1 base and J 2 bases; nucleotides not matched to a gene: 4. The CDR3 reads CASSQGDRRNTEAFF. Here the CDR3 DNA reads TGCGCCAGCAGCCAAGGGGACAGAAGAAACACTGAAGCTTTCTTT.

As DNA, the CDR3 is TGTGCCAGCAGTTTAGTGCTAGCGGGGACCTACAATGAGCAGTTCTTC. Translated, it gives CASSLVLAGTYNEQFF. The chain links TRBV12-3 or TRBV12-4 to TRBJ2-1; 9 bases fit TRBD2. The CDR3 runs to 16 residues. Unmatched junction bases numbered 3, after V lost 1 base and J lost 2 bases.

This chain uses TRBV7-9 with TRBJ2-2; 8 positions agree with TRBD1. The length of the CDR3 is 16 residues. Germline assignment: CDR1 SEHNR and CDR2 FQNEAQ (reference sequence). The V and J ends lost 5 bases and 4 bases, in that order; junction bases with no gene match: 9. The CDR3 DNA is TGTGCCAGCAGCGTCGCCGGGACAGGTACCACCGGGGAGCTGTTTTTT. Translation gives CASSVAGTGTTGELFF.

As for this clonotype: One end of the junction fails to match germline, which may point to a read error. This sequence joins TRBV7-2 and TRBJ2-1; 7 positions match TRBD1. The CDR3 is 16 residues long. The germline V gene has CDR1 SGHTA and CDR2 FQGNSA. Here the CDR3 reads CASSLAPRGMNNEQFF. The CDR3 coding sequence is TGTGCTAGCAGCTTAGCGCCCAGGGGGATGAACAATGAGCAGTTCTTC. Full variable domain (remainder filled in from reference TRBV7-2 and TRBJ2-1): GAGVSQSPSNKVTEKGKDVELRCDPISGHTALYWYRQSLGQGLEFLIYFQGNSAPDKSGLPSDRFSAERTGGSVSTLTIQRTQQEDSAVYLCASSLAPRGMNNEQFFGPGTRLTVL.

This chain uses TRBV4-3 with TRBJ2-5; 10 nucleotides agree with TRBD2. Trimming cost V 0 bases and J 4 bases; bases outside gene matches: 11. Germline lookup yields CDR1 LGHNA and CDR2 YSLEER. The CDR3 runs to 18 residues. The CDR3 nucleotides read TGCGCCAGCAGCCAAGATTTTAGCGGGGGGCAAGGCAGAGAGACCCAGTACTTC. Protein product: CASSQDFSGGQGRETQYF.

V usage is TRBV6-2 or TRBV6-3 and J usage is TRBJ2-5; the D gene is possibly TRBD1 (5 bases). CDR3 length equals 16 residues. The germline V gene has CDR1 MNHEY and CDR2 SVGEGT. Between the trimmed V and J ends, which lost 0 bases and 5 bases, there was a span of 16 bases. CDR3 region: CASSYSRRGKRETQYF. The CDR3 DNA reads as TGTGCCAGCAGTTACTCGAGAAGGGGAAAAAGGGAGACCCAGTACTTC.

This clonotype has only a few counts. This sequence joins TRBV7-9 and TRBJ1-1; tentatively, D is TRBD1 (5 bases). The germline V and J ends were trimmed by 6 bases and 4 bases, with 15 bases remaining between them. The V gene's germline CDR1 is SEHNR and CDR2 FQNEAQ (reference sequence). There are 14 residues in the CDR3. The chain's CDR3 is CASRGTEMSTEAFF. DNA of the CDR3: TGTGCCAGCAGGGGGACGGAGATGAGCACTGAAGCTTTCTTT.

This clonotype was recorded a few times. The chain's CDR3 is CASSYSGRETQYF. CDR3 DNA: TGTGCCAGCAGTTATTCAGGGCGTGAGACCCAGTACTTC. This chain uses TRBV6-5 with TRBJ2-5, with a weak D call TRBD1 (5 bases). CDR3 length: 13 residues. V dropped 3 bases and J dropped 5 bases, with 10 bases sitting between them. Germline CDR1 MNHEY, CDR2 SVGAGI.

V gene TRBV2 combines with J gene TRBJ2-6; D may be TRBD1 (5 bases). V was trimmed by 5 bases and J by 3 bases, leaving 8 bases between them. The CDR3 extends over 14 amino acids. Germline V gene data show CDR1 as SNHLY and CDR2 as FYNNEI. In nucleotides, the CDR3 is TGTGCCAGCAGTACAGGCTTTGGGGCCAACGTCCTGACTTTC. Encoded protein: CASSTGFGANVLTF.

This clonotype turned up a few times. This CDR3 reads CATSDSRNPQETQYF. Here the CDR3 DNA reads TGTGCCACCAGTGACTCCAGGAACCCGCAAGAGACCCAGTACTTC. The chain carries TRBV24-1 and TRBJ2-5; the D is unclear. V gave up 4 bases and J gave up 2 bases, with 13 bases separating them. The CDR3 consists of 15 residues. The germline CDR1 and CDR2 sequences are KGHDR and SFDVKD.

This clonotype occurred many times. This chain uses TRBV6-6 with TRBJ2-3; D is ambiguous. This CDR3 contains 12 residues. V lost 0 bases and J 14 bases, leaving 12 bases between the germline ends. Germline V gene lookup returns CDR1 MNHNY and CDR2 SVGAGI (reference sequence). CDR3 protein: CASSYSNIPVYF. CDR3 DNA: TGTGCCAGCAGTTACTCGAATATCCCTGTGTATTTT.

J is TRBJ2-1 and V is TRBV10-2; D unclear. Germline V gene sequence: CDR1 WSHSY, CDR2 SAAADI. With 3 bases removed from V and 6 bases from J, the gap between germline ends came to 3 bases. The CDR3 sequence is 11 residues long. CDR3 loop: CASSDINEQFF. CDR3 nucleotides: TGCGCCAGCAGTGATATCAATGAGCAGTTCTTC.

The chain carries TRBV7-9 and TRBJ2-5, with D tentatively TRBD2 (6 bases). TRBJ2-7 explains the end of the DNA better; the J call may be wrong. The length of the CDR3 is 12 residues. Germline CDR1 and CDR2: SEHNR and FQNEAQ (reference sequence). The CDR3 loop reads CASSRAGSEQYF. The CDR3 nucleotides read TGTGCCAGCAGCCGGGCGGGGTCCGAGCAGTACTTC.

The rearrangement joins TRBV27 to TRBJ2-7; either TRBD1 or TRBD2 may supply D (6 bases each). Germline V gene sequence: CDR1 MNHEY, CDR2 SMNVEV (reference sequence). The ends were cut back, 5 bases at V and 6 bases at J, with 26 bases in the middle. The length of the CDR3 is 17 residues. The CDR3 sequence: CASSLLGAGTSIPEQYF. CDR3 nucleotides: TGTGCCAGCAGTCTTTTGGGGGCGGGAACTAGCATTCCCGAGCAGTACTTC.

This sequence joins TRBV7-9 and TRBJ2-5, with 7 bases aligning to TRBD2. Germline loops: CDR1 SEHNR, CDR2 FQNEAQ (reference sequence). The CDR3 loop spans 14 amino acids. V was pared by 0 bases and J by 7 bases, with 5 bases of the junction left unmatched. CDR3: CASSLAAGSGTQYF. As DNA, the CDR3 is TGTGCCAGCAGCTTAGCAGCGGGGTCCGGGACCCAGTACTTC.